This T cell receptor (beta chain) is from a study of blood T cells in healthy people across ages. Germline CDR1 DFQATT, CDR2 SNEGSKA (reference sequence). V was pared by 3 bases and J by 3 bases, with 17 bases between. The CDR3 loop spans 15 amino acids. A second about 6 to 12 cycle PCR used barcoded and J-beta primers. A single record per CDR3 protein comes from TCRdb applying MiXCR to the 5' RACE reads. Of roughly 1 million distinct CDR3 sequences in the sample, approximately 25% were seen once. This sample also appeared in a second study, on T cells of mothers and their children.

This clonotype was sampled from a girl between 2 and 10 years old in good health. The material sequenced was blood. This chain uses TRBV20-1 with TRBJ1-1; perhaps TRBD1 as D (6 bases). CDR3 protein: CSASAGVWRDTEAFF. The CDR3 DNA sequence: TGCAGTGCTAGCGCAGGGGTGTGGAGGGACACTGAAGCTTTCTTT.